These 14 T cell receptor beta chains came from one sample sequenced in a study of CD8+ T cells in alopecia areata. Noted treatment: oral pan-JAK inhibitor, 5-10 mg twice daily. cDNA reverse transcribed from extracted RNA served as the sequencing template. Produced via immunoSEQ multiplex PCR; TCRdb's table is partial and in-frame only. In the table there are 190,000 or so clones, around 50% of which are singletons. Sequenced here: CD8+ T cells sorted from blood, sampled at week 24, from a patient treated with tofacitinib. These receptor sequences come from a human donor with alopecia areata.

The chain recombines TRBV6-5 with TRBJ2-3; tentative D call: TRBD1 (6 bases). The CDR3 runs to 15 residues. Deletions cut 6 bases from V and 4 bases from J, with 17 bases between. Germline CDR1 is MNHEY and CDR2 is SVGAGI. CDR3 amino acids: CASRMRDDRPDTQYF. Here the CDR3 DNA reads TGTGCCAGCAGAATGAGGGATGACAGGCCAGATACGCAGTATTTT.

The chain is built from TRBV29-1 and TRBJ2-3; 10 bases line up with TRBD2. V gave up 7 bases and J gave up 1 base; unmatched junction bases: 5. The CDR3 sequence is 14 residues long. CDR1 SQVTM and CDR2 ANQGSEA come from the germline V gene. DNA of the CDR3: TGCAGCGGGGAAGGACTAGCGGGCACAGATACGCAGTATTTT. Protein product: CSGEGLAGTDTQYF.

In its sample, this clone was seen a few times. The chain links TRBV11-2 to TRBJ2-3; TRBD2 matches at 9 bases. Germline V gene lookup returns CDR1 SGHAT and CDR2 FQNNGV. This CDR3 region has 12 residues. With V trimmed by 1 base and J by 10 bases, 0 bases remained unmatched. CDR3 sequence (DNA): TGTGCCAGCAGCTTAGGCGGGGGGGCGCAGTATTTT. It specifies CASSLGGGAQYF.

This clone occurred a few times. The CDR3 DNA reads as TGTGCCAGCAGCTTAGATGGTTCCAGCTACGAGCAGTACTTC. Its translation: CASSLDGSSYEQYF. This chain links TRBV7-9 with TRBJ2-7; D gene ambiguous. V lost 1 base and J lost 3, with 10 bases in between. The CDR3 is made up of 14 amino acids. From germline, CDR1 is SEHNR and CDR2 FQNEAQ (reference sequence).

The chain links TRBV9 to TRBJ2-4; 8 bases fit TRBD1. Trimming cost V 2 bases and J 8 bases; bases outside gene matches: 6. The CDR3 totals 14 residues. Per germline, CDR1 SGDLS and CDR2 YYNGEE. CDR3 sequence: CASSVDRGMDIQYF. The CDR3 region has the DNA TGTGCCAGCAGCGTCGACAGGGGTATGGACATTCAGTACTTC.

As concerns this clone: The sample carries other DNA sequences with the same CDR3. This rearrangement joins TRBV7-2 to TRBJ2-3; 8 bases are a match to TRBD2. The germline gives CDR1 SGHTA, CDR2 FQGNSA. J was trimmed by 1 base and V by 2 bases; bases with no gene match: 8. The CDR3 spans 17 residues. The CDR3 is CASSLSASGGRTDTQYF. For the CDR3, the DNA is TGTGCCAGCAGCTTATCGGCCAGCGGGGGTCGCACAGATACGCAGTATTTT.

The chain employs TRBV4-1 and TRBJ2-5, with D maybe TRBD1 (6 bases). The V gene lost 6 bases and the J gene lost 0 bases, with 17 bases spanning the gap. Per the germline V gene, CDR1 is MGHRA and CDR2 is YSYEKL. The CDR3 sequence is 16 residues long. DNA of the CDR3: TGCGCCAGCAGTACAGGAAGGGGGAAGTACCAAGAGACCCAGTACTTC. This sequence encodes CASSTGRGKYQETQYF.

This clone was counted between two and nine times. The rearrangement joins TRBV7-9 to TRBJ2-2; D gene ambiguous. V was clipped by 5 bases and J by 9 bases, with 4 bases between them. The CDR3 totals 10 residues. Germline assignment: CDR1 SEHNR and CDR2 FQNEAQ (reference sequence). The CDR3 protein is CASSPRELFF. Here the CDR3 DNA reads TGTGCCAGCAGCCCGAGGGAGCTGTTTTTT.

The chain couples TRBV29-1 to TRBJ2-7; D possibly corresponds to TRBD1 (6 bases). V was shortened by 0 bases and J by 2 bases, with 14 bases between the two germline ends. The CDR3 runs to 15 residues. Germline assignment: CDR1 SQVTM and CDR2 ANQGSEA. Written as DNA, the CDR3 is TGCAGCGTTGAAGAGACAGGCCGCGGGCCCTACGAGCAGTACTTC. Protein: CSVEETGRGPYEQYF.

V gene TRBV2 combines with J gene TRBJ1-3; a weak D match, TRBD1 (5 bases). Trimming left V 2 bases short and J 4 bases short, with 24 bases between. Germline-derived CDR1 and CDR2 are SNHLY and FYNNEI. The CDR3 covers 19 residues. The CDR3 is CASSERFKGRDDRGNTIYF. Written as DNA, the CDR3 is TGTGCCAGCAGTGAAAGATTCAAGGGACGGGACGATCGCGGAAACACCATATATTTT.

The rearrangement links TRBV19 to TRBJ2-7; 7 nucleotides match TRBD2. CDR3 length equals 16 residues. V gave up 3 bases and J gave up 7 bases; unmatched junction bases: 15. Germline CDR1 reads LNHDA; CDR2 reads SQIVND (reference sequence). CDR3 loop: CASSIMGRRGIDEQYF. CDR3 DNA sequence: TGTGCCAGTAGTATTATGGGCCGGCGGGGGATCGATGAGCAGTACTTC.

This clone was seen a few times. This chain joins TRBV11-1 and TRBJ2-1, with 9 bases that match TRBD1. The CDR3 is 16 residues long. V shed 1 base and J 6 bases; nucleotides not matched to a gene: 7. Germline values: CDR1 SGHAT, CDR2 FQDESV (reference sequence). Here the CDR3 reads CASSLGRTGERNEQFF. Here the CDR3 DNA reads TGTGCCAGCAGCTTAGGCCGGACAGGGGAGCGCAATGAGCAGTTCTTC.

This clone was counted a few times. This rearrangement joins TRBV4-1 to TRBJ2-3; D unclear. Trimming took 3 bases from V and 2 from J, leaving 12 bases between them. Germline loops: CDR1 MGHRA, CDR2 YSYEKL. This CDR3 contains 15 residues. CDR3 in amino acids: CASSHRGRNTDTQYF. For the CDR3, the DNA is TGCGCCAGCAGCCACCGAGGACGGAACACAGATACGCAGTATTTT.

At least ten counts were recorded for this clone. The chain uses TRBV19 and TRBJ2-7; D remains unclear. The V gene's germline CDR1 is LNHDA and CDR2 SQIVND (reference sequence). Trimming removed 7 bases from V and 0 bases from J, with 13 bases in between. The CDR3 is 14 amino acids. The CDR3 loop reads CASKDWASSYEQYF. CDR3 DNA: TGTGCCAGTAAAGACTGGGCCAGCTCCTACGAGCAGTACTTC.